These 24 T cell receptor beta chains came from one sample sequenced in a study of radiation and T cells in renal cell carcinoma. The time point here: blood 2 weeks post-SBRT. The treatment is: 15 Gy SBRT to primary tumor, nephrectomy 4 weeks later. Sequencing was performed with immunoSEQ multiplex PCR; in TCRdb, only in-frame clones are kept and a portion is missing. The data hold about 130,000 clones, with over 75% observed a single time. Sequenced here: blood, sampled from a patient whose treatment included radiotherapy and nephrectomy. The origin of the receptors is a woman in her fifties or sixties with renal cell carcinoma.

The CDR3 sequence is CASSLSGQSYYGYTF. The DNA of the CDR3 is TGTGCCAGCAGTTTATCGGGACAGAGCTACTATGGCTACACCTTC. This chain joins TRBV28 and TRBJ1-2; 7 bases line up with TRBD1. V was pared by 1 base and J by 3 bases, with 5 bases of the junction left unmatched. The germline V gene has CDR1 MDHEN and CDR2 SYDVKM. CDR3 length: 15 amino acids.

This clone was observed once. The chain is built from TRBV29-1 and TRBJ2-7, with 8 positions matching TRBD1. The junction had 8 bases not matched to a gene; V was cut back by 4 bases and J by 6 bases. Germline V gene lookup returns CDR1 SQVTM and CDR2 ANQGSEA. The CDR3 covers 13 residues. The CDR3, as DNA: TGCAGCGTTGCATGGCAGGGGGCTCCCGAGCAGTACTTC. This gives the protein CSVAWQGAPEQYF.

For the CDR3, the DNA is TGTGCCAGTAGTATGTGGACAGGGGGCGGCGAGCAGTACTTC. The encoded protein is CASSMWTGGGEQYF. V gene TRBV19 combines with J gene TRBJ2-7; 11 bases are a match to TRBD1. V lost 3 bases to trimming and J lost 6 bases; unmatched junction nucleotides: 4. This CDR3 spans 14 amino acids. From germline, CDR1 is LNHDA and CDR2 SQIVND (reference sequence). Looking up the rest from reference TRBV19 and TRBJ2-7 gives the full variable domain: DGGITQSPKYLFRKEGQNVTLSCEQNLNHDAMYWYRQDPGQGLRLIYYSQIVNDFQKGDIAEGYSVSREKKESFPLTVTSAQKNPTAFYLCASSMWTGGGEQYFGPGTRLTVT.

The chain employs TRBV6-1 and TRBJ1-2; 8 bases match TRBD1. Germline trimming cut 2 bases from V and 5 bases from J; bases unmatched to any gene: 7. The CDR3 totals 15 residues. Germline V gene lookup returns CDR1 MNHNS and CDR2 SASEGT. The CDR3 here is CASSEMQGAWYGYTF. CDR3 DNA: TGTGCCAGCAGTGAAATGCAGGGGGCTTGGTATGGCTACACCTTC.

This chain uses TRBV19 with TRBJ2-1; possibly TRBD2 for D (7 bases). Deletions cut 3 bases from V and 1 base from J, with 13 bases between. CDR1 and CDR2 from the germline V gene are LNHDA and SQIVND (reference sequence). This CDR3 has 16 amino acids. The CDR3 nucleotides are TGTGCCAGTAGTATGGCGGCGGGGGCGTCCTACAATGAGCAGTTCTTC. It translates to CASSMAAGASYNEQFF.

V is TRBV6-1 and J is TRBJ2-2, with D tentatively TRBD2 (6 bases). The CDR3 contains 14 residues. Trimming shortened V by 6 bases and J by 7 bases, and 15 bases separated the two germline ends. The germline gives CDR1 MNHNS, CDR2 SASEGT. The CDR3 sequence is CASRVSEGVGELFF. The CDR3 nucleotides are TGTGCCAGCAGAGTGTCGGAGGGCGTCGGGGAGCTGTTTTTT.

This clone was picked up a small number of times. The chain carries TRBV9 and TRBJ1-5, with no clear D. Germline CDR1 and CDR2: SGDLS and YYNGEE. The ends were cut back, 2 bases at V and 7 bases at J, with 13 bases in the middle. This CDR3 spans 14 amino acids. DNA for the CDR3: TGTGCCAGCAGCGTCGAGCCGGACGGGCAGCCCCAGCATTTT. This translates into CASSVEPDGQPQHF.

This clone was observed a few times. This chain's CDR3 is CASIGDTQYF. The CDR3 DNA sequence: TGTGCCAGCATAGGAGATACGCAGTATTTT. The rearrangement joins TRBV27 to TRBJ2-3; no definite D call. V lost 7 bases and J lost 5, with 4 bases in between. CDR3 length: 10 residues. CDR1 and CDR2 (germline): MNHEY, SMNVEV (reference sequence).

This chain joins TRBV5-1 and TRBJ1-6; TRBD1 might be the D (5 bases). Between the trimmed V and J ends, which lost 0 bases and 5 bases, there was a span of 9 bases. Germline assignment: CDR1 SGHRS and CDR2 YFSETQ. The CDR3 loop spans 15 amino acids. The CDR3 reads CASSLVQGNNSPLHF. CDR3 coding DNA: TGCGCCAGCAGCTTGGTTCAGGGAAATAATTCACCCCTCCACTTT. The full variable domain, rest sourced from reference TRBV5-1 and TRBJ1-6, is KAGVTQTPRYLIKTRGQQVTLSCSPISGHRSVSWYQQTPGQGLQFLFEYFSETQRNKGNFPGRFSGRQFSNSRSEMNVSTLELGDSALYLCASSLVQGNNSPLHFGNGTRLTVT.

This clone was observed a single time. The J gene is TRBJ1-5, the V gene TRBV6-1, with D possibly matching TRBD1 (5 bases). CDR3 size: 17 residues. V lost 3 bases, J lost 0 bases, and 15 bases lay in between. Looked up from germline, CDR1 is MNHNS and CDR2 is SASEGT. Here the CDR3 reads CASSDPGTAYSNQPQHF. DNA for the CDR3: TGTGCCAGCAGTGACCCGGGGACTGCCTATAGCAATCAGCCCCAGCATTTT.

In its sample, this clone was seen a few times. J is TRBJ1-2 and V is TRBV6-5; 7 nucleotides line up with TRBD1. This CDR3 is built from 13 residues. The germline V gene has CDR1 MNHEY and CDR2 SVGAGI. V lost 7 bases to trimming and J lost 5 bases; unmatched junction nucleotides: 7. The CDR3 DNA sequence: TGTGCCAGCACTAAAGCAGGGGGATATGGCTACACCTTC. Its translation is CASTKAGGYGYTF.

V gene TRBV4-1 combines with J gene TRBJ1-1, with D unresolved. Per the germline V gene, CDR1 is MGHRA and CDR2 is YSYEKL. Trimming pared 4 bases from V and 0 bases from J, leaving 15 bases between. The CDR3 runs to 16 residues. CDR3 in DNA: TGCGCCAGCAGCCCTCCGGCGGGGAGGGTGAACACTGAAGCTTTCTTT. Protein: CASSPPAGRVNTEAFF.

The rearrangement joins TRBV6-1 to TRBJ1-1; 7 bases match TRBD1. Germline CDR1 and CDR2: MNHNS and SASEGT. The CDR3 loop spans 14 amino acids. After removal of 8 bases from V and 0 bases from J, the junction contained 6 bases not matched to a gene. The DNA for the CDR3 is TGTGCCAGCGACAGGGACACCCTGAACACTGAAGCTTTCTTT. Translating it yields CASDRDTLNTEAFF.

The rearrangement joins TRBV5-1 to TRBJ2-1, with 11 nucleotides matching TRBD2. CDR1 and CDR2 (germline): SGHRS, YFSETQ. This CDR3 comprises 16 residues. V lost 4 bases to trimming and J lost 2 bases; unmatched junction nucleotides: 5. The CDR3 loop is CASSLTSGGPYNEQFF. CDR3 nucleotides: TGCGCCAGCAGCCTAACTAGCGGGGGCCCCTACAATGAGCAGTTCTTC.

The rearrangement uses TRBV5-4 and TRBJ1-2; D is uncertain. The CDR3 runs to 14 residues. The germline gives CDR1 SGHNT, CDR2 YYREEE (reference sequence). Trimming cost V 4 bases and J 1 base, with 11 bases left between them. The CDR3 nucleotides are TGTGCCAGCAGCCTTCCGGGAGATAACTATGGCTACACCTTC. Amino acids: CASSLPGDNYGYTF.

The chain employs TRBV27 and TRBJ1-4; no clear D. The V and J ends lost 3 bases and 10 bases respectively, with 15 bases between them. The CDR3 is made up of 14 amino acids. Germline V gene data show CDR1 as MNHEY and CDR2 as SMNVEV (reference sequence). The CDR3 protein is CASSFETGRGKLFF. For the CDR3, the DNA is TGTGCCAGCAGTTTTGAAACCGGGAGAGGAAAACTGTTTTTT.

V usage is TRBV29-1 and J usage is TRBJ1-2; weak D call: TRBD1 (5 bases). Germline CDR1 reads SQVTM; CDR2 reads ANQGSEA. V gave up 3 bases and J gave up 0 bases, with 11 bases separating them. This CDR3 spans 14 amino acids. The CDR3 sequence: CSVDTGPTNYGYTF. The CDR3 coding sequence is TGCAGCGTTGACACGGGGCCCACTAACTATGGCTACACCTTC.

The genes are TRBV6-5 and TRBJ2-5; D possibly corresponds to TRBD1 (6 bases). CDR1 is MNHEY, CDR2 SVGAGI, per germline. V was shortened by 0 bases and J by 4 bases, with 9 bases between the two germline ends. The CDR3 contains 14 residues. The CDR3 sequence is CASSYSNRAETQYF. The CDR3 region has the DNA TGTGCCAGCAGTTACTCGAACAGGGCAGAGACCCAGTACTTC.

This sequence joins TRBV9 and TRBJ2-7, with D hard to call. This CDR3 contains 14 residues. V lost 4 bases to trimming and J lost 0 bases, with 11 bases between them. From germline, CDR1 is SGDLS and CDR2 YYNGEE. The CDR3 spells CASSTDPVSYEQYF. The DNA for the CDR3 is TGTGCCAGCAGCACCGATCCAGTCTCCTACGAGCAGTACTTC. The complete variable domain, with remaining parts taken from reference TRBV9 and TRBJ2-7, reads DSGVTQTPKHLITATGQRVTLRCSPRSGDLSVYWYQQSLDQGLQFLIQYYNGEERAKGNILERFSAQQFPDLHSELNLSSLELGDSALYFCASSTDPVSYEQYFGPGTRLTVT.

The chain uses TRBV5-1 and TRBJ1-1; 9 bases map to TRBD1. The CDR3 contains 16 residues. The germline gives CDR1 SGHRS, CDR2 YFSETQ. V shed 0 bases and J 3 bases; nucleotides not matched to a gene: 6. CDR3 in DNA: TGCGCCAGCAGCTTGGCACAGGGGGCGGGTTACACTGAAGCTTTCTTT. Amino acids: CASSLAQGAGYTEAFF. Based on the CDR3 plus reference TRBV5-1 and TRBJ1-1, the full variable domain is KAGVTQTPRYLIKTRGQQVTLSCSPISGHRSVSWYQQTPGQGLQFLFEYFSETQRNKGNFPGRFSGRQFSNSRSEMNVSTLELGDSALYLCASSLAQGAGYTEAFFGQGTRLTVV.

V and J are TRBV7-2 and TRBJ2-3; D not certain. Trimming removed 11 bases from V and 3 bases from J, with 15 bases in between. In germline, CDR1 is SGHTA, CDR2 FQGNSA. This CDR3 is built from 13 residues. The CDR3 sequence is CAATLFQTDTQYF. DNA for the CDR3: TGTGCCGCGACTTTATTTCAAACAGATACGCAGTATTTT.

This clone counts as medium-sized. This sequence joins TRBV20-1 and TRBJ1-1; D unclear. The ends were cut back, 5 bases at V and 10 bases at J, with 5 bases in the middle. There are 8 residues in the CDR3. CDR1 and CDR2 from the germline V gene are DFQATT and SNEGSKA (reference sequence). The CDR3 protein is CSALGAFF. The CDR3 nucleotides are TGCAGTGCTCTGGGAGCTTTCTTT.

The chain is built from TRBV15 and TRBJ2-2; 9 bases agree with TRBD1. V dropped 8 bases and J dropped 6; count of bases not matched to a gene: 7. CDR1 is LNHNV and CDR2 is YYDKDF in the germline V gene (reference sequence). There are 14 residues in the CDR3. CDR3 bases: TGTGCCACCTCGAGGGACAGGGATTCCGGGGAGCTGTTTTTT. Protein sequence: CATSRDRDSGELFF.

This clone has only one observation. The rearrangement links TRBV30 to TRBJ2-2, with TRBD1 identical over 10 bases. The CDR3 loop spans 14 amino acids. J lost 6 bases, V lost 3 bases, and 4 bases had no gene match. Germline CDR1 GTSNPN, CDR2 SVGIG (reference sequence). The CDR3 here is CAWRDRGTAGELFF. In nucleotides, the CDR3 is TGTGCCTGGAGGGACAGGGGGACCGCCGGGGAGCTGTTTTTT.